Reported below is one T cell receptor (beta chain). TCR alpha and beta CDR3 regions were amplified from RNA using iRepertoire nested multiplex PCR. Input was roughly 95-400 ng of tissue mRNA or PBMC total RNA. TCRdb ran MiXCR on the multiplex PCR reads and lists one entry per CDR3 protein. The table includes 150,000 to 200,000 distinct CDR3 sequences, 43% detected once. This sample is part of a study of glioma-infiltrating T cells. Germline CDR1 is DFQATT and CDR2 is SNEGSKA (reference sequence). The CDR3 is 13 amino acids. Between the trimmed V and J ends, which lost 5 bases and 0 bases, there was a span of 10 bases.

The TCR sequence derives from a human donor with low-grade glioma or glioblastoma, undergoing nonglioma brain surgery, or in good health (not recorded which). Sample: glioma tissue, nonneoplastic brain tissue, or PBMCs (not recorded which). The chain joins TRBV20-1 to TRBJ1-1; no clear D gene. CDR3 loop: CSAPLVVNTEAFF. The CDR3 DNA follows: TGCAGTGCTCCCTTGGTGGTGAACACTGAAGCTTTCTTT.